What follows are 31 T cell receptor beta chains derived from one specimen sequenced in a study of blood T cell repertoires in COVID-19. Sequenced by immunoSEQ multiplex PCR; TCRdb stores in-frame clones only, minus some. The sample carries about 130,000 clones, 70% to 90% recorded once. Sequenced input: peripheral blood. The source is an elderly woman with acute or convalescent COVID-19.

The V and J genes are TRBV18 and TRBJ1-3; D is perhaps TRBD1 (5 bases). The CDR3 has 16 amino acids. V was pared by 5 bases and J by 0 bases, with 14 bases between. From germline, CDR1 is KGHSH and CDR2 LQKENI. This chain's CDR3 is CASSETGSRSGNTIYF. The CDR3 DNA sequence: TGTGCCAGCTCAGAAACAGGATCACGCTCTGGAAACACCATATATTTT.

The chain links TRBV2 to TRBJ1-4; D is uncertain. CDR1 is SNHLY, CDR2 FYNNEI, per germline. Trimming took off 6 bases at V and 8 bases at J, with 13 bases between the two ends. The CDR3 covers 13 residues. CDR3 in DNA: TGTGCCAGCAGCCTGCGAATAGTCGAAAAACTGTTTTTT. Its translation is CASSLRIVEKLFF.

There are a few counts of this clone. V is TRBV2 and J is TRBJ2-7; 9 nucleotides agree with TRBD1. V dropped 8 bases and J dropped 4; count of bases not matched to a gene: 9. Looked up from germline, CDR1 is SNHLY and CDR2 is FYNNEI. There are 14 residues in the CDR3. Here the CDR3 reads CASGQDRGEYEQYF. Written as DNA, the CDR3 is TGTGCCAGCGGTCAGGACAGGGGCGAATACGAGCAGTACTTC.

This sequence joins TRBV18 and TRBJ1-1, with D maybe TRBD1 (5 bases). The V end lost 1 base, the J end lost 5 bases, and 11 bases lay between the germline ends. The CDR3 contains 14 residues. Looked up from germline, CDR1 is KGHSH and CDR2 is LQKENI. CDR3 amino acids: CASSPRAGTTEAFF. CDR3 in DNA: TGTGCCAGCTCACCACGAGCGGGGACTACTGAAGCTTTCTTT. Full variable domain (missing parts from reference TRBV18 and TRBJ1-1): NAGVMQNPRHLVRRRGQEARLRCSPMKGHSHVYWYRQLPEEGLKFMVYLQKENIIDESGMPKERFSAEFPKEGPSILRIQQVVRGDSAAYFCASSPRAGTTEAFFGQGTRLTVV.

The chain links TRBV25-1 to TRBJ2-5, with 9 bases fitting TRBD2. J lost 6 bases, V lost 3 bases, and 8 bases had no gene match. CDR3 length: 15 amino acids. Germline loops: CDR1 MGHDK, CDR2 SYGVNS. CDR3 sequence (DNA): TGTGCCAGCAGTGACCCGCGGGGGGGCGGTCAGACCCAGTACTTC. Its protein is CASSDPRGGGQTQYF.

V and J are TRBV7-9 and TRBJ2-5; 14 nucleotides align to TRBD2. This CDR3 region has 16 residues. V lost 3 bases and J lost 5; bases outside the gene matches: 5. Germline CDR1 is SEHNR and CDR2 is FQNEAQ (reference sequence). The CDR3 sequence is CASSFGGLAGVETQYF. For the CDR3, the DNA is TGTGCCAGCAGCTTCGGGGGACTAGCGGGAGTGGAGACCCAGTACTTC.

This sequence joins TRBV18 and TRBJ2-1, with 9 bases lining up with TRBD1. Germline CDR1 KGHSH, CDR2 LQKENI. V lost 4 bases, J lost 2 bases, and 3 bases stayed unmatched. The CDR3 has 15 amino acids. The CDR3 spells CASSLQGATYNEQFF. DNA for the CDR3: TGTGCCAGCTCACTACAGGGGGCCACCTACAATGAGCAGTTCTTC.

The V gene is TRBV27, the J gene TRBJ1-1; the D gene is possibly TRBD1 (6 bases). Germline assignment: CDR1 MNHEY and CDR2 SMNVEV (reference sequence). Trimming stripped 2 bases from V and 5 bases from J, with 9 bases between. CDR3 length equals 13 residues. The chain's CDR3 is CASSLNRVTEAFF. The CDR3, as DNA: TGTGCCAGCAGTTTAAACAGGGTAACTGAAGCTTTCTTT.

The chain has TRBV2 and TRBJ2-6; 7 positions match TRBD1. Germline trimming cut 6 bases from V and 2 bases from J; bases unmatched to any gene: 1. The CDR3 length is 14 residues. Germline loops: CDR1 SNHLY, CDR2 FYNNEI. CDR3 in amino acids: CASRQGTGANVLTF. CDR3 in DNA: TGTGCCAGCAGACAGGGGACTGGGGCCAACGTCCTGACTTTC.

The CDR3 DNA is TGTGCCAGCAGCCAAGGGGGAGGTGGGGGGAGAGGAAAACTGTTTTTT. This gives the protein CASSQGGGGGRGKLFF. This chain connects TRBV3-1 (or the pseudogene TRBV3-2) to TRBJ1-4; tentative D call: TRBD1 (5 bases). The CDR3 contains 16 residues. Germline CDR1 reads LGHDT; CDR2 reads YNNKEL (reference sequence). Trimming left V 1 base short and J 10 bases short, with 19 bases between.

The chain combines TRBV19 with TRBJ2-7, with D perhaps TRBD1 (6 bases). Per the germline V gene, CDR1 is LNHDA and CDR2 is SQIVND (reference sequence). Deletions cut 2 bases from V and 2 bases from J, with 13 bases between. The CDR3 runs to 15 residues. CDR3 in DNA: TGTGCCAGTAGTATATTCCCGGACAGAACCTACGAGCAGTACTTC. It specifies CASSIFPDRTYEQYF.

This sequence joins TRBV19 and TRBJ1-1; possibly TRBD1 for D (5 bases). CDR1 and CDR2 (germline): LNHDA, SQIVND (reference sequence). The ends were cut back, 4 bases at V and 3 bases at J, with 18 bases in the middle. The CDR3 is 16 amino acids. The CDR3 coding sequence is TGTGCCAGTAGTAGGTCTGGGGCCGCAGCAGACACTGAAGCTTTCTTT. It yields the protein CASSRSGAAADTEAFF. Combining the CDR3 with reference TRBV19 and TRBJ1-1 gives the whole variable domain DGGITQSPKYLFRKEGQNVTLSCEQNLNHDAMYWYRQDPGQGLRLIYYSQIVNDFQKGDIAEGYSVSREKKESFPLTVTSAQKNPTAFYLCASSRSGAAADTEAFFGQGTRLTVV.

This rearrangement joins TRBV15 to TRBJ2-1, with TRBD1 identical over 7 bases. Germline V gene sequence: CDR1 LNHNV, CDR2 YYDKDF (reference sequence). CDR3 size: 16 residues. J gave up 6 bases and V 1 base, and 9 bases lay outside the gene matches. DNA for the CDR3: TGTGCCACCAGCAGAGGGCTAGGGGCAGGGGGCAATGAGCAGTTCTTC. Translating it yields CATSRGLGAGGNEQFF.

The chain couples TRBV10-3 to TRBJ2-2; TRBD1 matches 10 bases. The CDR3 is made up of 15 amino acids. Germline trimming cut 10 bases from V and 3 bases from J; bases unmatched to any gene: 8. Germline assignment: CDR1 ENHRY and CDR2 SYGVKD. This CDR3 is CATLRQGAYTGELFF. DNA for the CDR3: TGTGCCACCTTAAGACAGGGGGCTTACACCGGGGAGCTGTTTTTT.

With regard to this clone: Other DNA variants within this sample encode the same CDR3. The chain links TRBV7-2 to TRBJ1-5, with TRBD1 as a possible D gene (5 bases). The CDR3 totals 14 residues. Trimming stripped 5 bases from V and 1 base from J, with 9 bases between. Looked up from germline, CDR1 is SGHTA and CDR2 is FQGNSA. Written as DNA, the CDR3 is TGTGCCAGCAGCCTCGACAGCAGCAATCAGCCCCAGCATTTT. Amino acid sequence: CASSLDSSNQPQHF.

The V and J genes are TRBV6-2 or TRBV6-3 and TRBJ2-3; 16 nucleotides match TRBD2. V lost 2 bases, J lost 1 base, and 12 bases stayed unmatched. Germline V CDR1 and CDR2: MNHEY, SVGEGT. This CDR3 comprises 21 residues. The DNA of the CDR3 is TGTGCCAGCAGTTACACCCCCGGGACTAGCGGGGGGGCTGGGGGCACAGATACGCAGTATTTT. The encoded protein is CASSYTPGTSGGAGGTDTQYF.

The chain combines TRBV7-8 with TRBJ1-1; D might be TRBD1 (6 bases). V lost 2 bases, J lost 8 bases, and 18 bases lay in between. The CDR3 totals 15 residues. Per germline, CDR1 SGHVS and CDR2 FQNEAQ. This CDR3 is CASSLHRDTVAEAFF. The CDR3 nucleotides are TGTGCCAGCAGCTTACACAGGGATACAGTCGCCGAAGCTTTCTTT.

The chain carries TRBV9 and TRBJ2-7; TRBD1 matches at 7 bases. J lost 6 bases, V lost 0 bases, and 6 bases had no gene match. Germline CDR1 is SGDLS and CDR2 is YYNGEE. The CDR3 is 14 residues long. Here the CDR3 DNA reads TGTGCCAGCAGCGTAGCTTGGACAGGATCCGAGCAGTACTTC. As protein: CASSVAWTGSEQYF.

The DNA of the CDR3 is TGTGCCAGCAGCTCGACAGGGGGCCCCACTAATGAAAAACTGTTTTTT. Protein: CASSSTGGPTNEKLFF. The chain joins TRBV5-4 to TRBJ1-4, with TRBD1 identical over 10 bases. This CDR3 spans 16 amino acids. V lost 3 bases to trimming and J lost 2 bases; unmatched junction nucleotides: 4. In germline, CDR1 is SGHNT, CDR2 YYREEE (reference sequence).

The chain recombines TRBV7-9 with TRBJ1-4, with D unclear. V lost 5 bases and J lost 2, with 15 bases in between. The CDR3 is 16 residues long. Germline CDR1 SEHNR, CDR2 FQNEAQ (reference sequence). In DNA form, the CDR3 reads TGTGCCAGCAGCCCACCGCTCGGGGTTACTAATGAAAAACTGTTTTTT. Translated, it gives CASSPPLGVTNEKLFF. Full variable domain (outside the CDR3, taken from reference TRBV7-9 and TRBJ1-4): DTGVSQNPRHKITKRGQNVTFRCDPISEHNRLYWYRQTLGQGPEFLTYFQNEAQLEKSRLLSDRFSAERPKGSFSTLEIQRTEQGDSAMYLCASSPPLGVTNEKLFFGSGTQLSVL.

The chain has TRBV4-1 and TRBJ1-1, with a tentative D call TRBD1 (5 bases). CDR1 and CDR2 (germline): MGHRA, YSYEKL. CDR3 length: 14 amino acids. The ends were cut back, 11 bases at V and 4 bases at J, with 20 bases in the middle. For the CDR3, the DNA is TGCGCCGCAAGCCAAGGAGCGGGGGGCACTGAAGCTTTCTTT. Its translation: CAASQGAGGTEAFF.

V usage is TRBV5-4 and J usage is TRBJ2-6; D ambiguous. The length of the CDR3 is 15 residues. Germline values: CDR1 SGHNT, CDR2 YYREEE (reference sequence). Trimming shortened V by 4 bases and J by 4 bases, and 12 bases separated the two germline ends. Here the CDR3 DNA reads TGTGCCAGCAGCCACAATTCTCTGGGGGCCAACGTCCTGACTTTC. It specifies CASSHNSLGANVLTF.

This sequence joins TRBV5-1 and TRBJ1-2; maybe TRBD1 (5 bases). This CDR3 has 14 residues. CDR1 is SGHRS and CDR2 is YFSETQ in the germline V gene. Trimming removed 6 bases at V and 4 bases at J, with 16 bases between. The DNA of the CDR3 is TGCGCCAGCACCGCCAGGAACGGGGGCTATGGCTACACCTTC. It encodes CASTARNGGYGYTF.

Concerning this clone: The sample has other DNA sequences that encode this CDR3 too. The chain carries TRBV27 and TRBJ1-4; D might be TRBD1 (6 bases). Germline lookup yields CDR1 MNHEY and CDR2 SMNVEV (reference sequence). V lost 3 bases to trimming and J lost 7 bases, with 12 bases between them. The CDR3 length is 14 residues. The CDR3 bases are TGTGCCAGCAGTTTTTCCAGGGGAAGTGAAAAACTGTTTTTT. It is translated as CASSFSRGSEKLFF.

This rearrangement joins TRBV27 to TRBJ1-6; maybe TRBD1 (6 bases). V lost 7 bases and J 10 bases, leaving 23 bases between the germline ends. CDR1 MNHEY and CDR2 SMNVEV come from the germline V gene (reference sequence). The CDR3 consists of 16 residues. CDR3 region: CASKVPPRDIHSPLHF. Here the CDR3 DNA reads TGTGCCAGCAAGGTCCCCCCCCGGGACATTCACTCACCCCTCCACTTT.

V is TRBV5-6 and J is TRBJ2-7; 8 bases match TRBD1. Germline CDR1 reads SGHDT; CDR2 reads YYEEEE. Trimming took 4 bases from V and 5 from J; bases not matched to a gene: 8. This CDR3 region has 14 residues. Written as DNA, the CDR3 is TGTGCCAGCAGCACCGGACAGGGAGTTGACGAGCAGTACTTC. Translation gives CASSTGQGVDEQYF.

CDR3: CASKTGGSDTQYF. CDR3 DNA: TGTGCCAGCAAAACAGGGGGCTCAGATACGCAGTATTTT. The J gene is TRBJ2-3, the V gene TRBV6-5, with 9 bases that match TRBD1. This CDR3 is built from 13 residues. Germline-derived CDR1 and CDR2 are MNHEY and SVGAGI. V lost 7 bases, J lost 4 bases, and 3 bases stayed unmatched.

This rearrangement joins TRBV19 to TRBJ2-7; D might be TRBD2 (6 bases). With 7 bases removed from V and 3 bases from J, the gap between germline ends came to 13 bases. CDR3 length equals 13 residues. Germline-derived CDR1 and CDR2 are LNHDA and SQIVND (reference sequence). The CDR3 DNA follows: TGTGCCAGTACCGGGAGTGGACGCTACGAGCAGTACTTC. Amino acid sequence: CASTGSGRYEQYF.

The chain recombines TRBV5-1 with TRBJ2-7; TRBD2 agrees at 7 bases. Germline V CDR1 and CDR2: SGHRS, YFSETQ. The CDR3 is made up of 14 amino acids. V trimming: 3 bases; J trimming: 2 bases; junction bases outside the gene matches: 5. CDR3 bases: TGCGCCAGCAGCTATCCGGGGGGAACCTACGAGCAGTACTTC. Amino acids: CASSYPGGTYEQYF.

V is TRBV15 and J is TRBJ2-1; D remains unclear. Germline assignment: CDR1 LNHNV and CDR2 YYDKDF (reference sequence). V lost 2 bases and J 0 bases, leaving 8 bases between the germline ends. This CDR3 contains 15 residues. CDR3 bases: TGTGCCACCAGCAGATCTACTCACTCCTACAATGAGCAGTTCTTC. Amino acids: CATSRSTHSYNEQFF.

The chain uses TRBV10-3 and TRBJ1-2; 10 nucleotides align to TRBD1. This CDR3 contains 18 residues. V was pared by 3 bases and J by 4 bases, with 14 bases of the junction left unmatched. Germline V gene lookup returns CDR1 ENHRY and CDR2 SYGVKD. The CDR3 DNA is TGTGCCATCAGTGAAACGGGACAGGGGCATTCATCCCTCTATGGCTACACCTTC. Residues: CAISETGQGHSSLYGYTF.